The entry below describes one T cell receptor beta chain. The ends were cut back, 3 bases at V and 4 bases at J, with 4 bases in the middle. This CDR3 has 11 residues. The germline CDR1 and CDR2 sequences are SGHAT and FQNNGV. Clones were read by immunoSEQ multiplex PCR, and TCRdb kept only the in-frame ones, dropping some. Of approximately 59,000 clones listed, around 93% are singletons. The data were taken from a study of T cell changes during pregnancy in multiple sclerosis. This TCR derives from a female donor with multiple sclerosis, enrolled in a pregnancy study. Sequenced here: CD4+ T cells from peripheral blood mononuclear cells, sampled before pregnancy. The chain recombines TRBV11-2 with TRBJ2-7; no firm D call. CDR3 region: CASSFEYEQYF. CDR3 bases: TGTGCCAGCAGCTTTGAGTACGAGCAGTACTTC.